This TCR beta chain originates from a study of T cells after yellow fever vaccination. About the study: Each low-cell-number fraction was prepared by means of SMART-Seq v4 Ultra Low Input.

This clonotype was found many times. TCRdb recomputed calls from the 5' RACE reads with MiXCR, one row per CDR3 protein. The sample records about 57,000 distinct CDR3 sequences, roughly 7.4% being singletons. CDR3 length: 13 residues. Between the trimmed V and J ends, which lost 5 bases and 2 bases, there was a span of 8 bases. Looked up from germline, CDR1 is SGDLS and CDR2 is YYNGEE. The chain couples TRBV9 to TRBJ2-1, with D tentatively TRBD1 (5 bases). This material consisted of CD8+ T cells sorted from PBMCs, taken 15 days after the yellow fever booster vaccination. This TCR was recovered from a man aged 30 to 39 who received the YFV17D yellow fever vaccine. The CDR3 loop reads CASSQGAYNEQFF. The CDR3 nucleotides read TGTGCCAGCAGTCAGGGTGCCTACAATGAGCAGTTCTTC.